This record concerns one T cell receptor (beta chain) sequence. This entry belongs to a study of blood T cell repertoires in COVID-19. Authors' analysis steps: Amplification from reference gene primers served as the basis for estimated nucleated cell counts. The method was immunoSEQ multiplex PCR; TCRdb's version includes in-frame clones alone and lacks a portion of them. Clone size and V and J calls were adopted from that table, with D and trimming inferred from the DNA. The table shows around 340,000 clones, with about 86% occurring only once. Germline trimming cut 4 bases from V and 5 bases from J; bases unmatched to any gene: 5. The CDR3 spans 16 residues. Germline V gives CDR1 SGHRS, CDR2 YFSETQ.

This sequence was found in a woman aged 55-70 years with COVID-19, enrolled during active disease. V gene TRBV5-1 combines with J gene TRBJ2-5; TRBD2 matches at 16 bases. The sample was peripheral blood. The CDR3 reads CASSGGTSGGAETQYF. The CDR3 bases are TGCGCCAGCAGCGGCGGGACTAGCGGGGGGGCGGAGACCCAGTACTTC. Full variable domain (missing parts from reference TRBV5-1 and TRBJ2-5): KAGVTQTPRYLIKTRGQQVTLSCSPISGHRSVSWYQQTPGQGLQFLFEYFSETQRNKGNFPGRFSGRQFSNSRSEMNVSTLELGDSALYLCASSGGTSGGAETQYFGPGTRLLVL.